The sequence of this T cell receptor beta chain was determined in a study of follicular helper T cells after annual influenza vaccination listed by TCRdb under 2017. Concerning the study at large: After each seasonal influenza vaccination, blood was collected on days 0, 7 and 28. To study recall of cTfh clones, some subjects were followed across successive annual vaccinations spanning the 2013-2014, 2014-2015 and 2015-2016 seasons. One week after vaccination, a second recruited cohort of 12 to 13 subjects (Table S1) displayed a similar ICOS+CD38+ cTfh response. Multi-year samples were obtained from 6 or 7 subjects, with two vaccination seasons covered for four subjects and three seasons covered for two subjects. The 2013-2014 samples were cryopreserved, while the 2015 samples were processed right after collection.

Paper-wide results and their limitations: Productive TCRB sequences were recovered from only about 8.5-20% of analyzed cells, so rare clonotypes could not be sampled. A recurrent oligoclonal ICOS+CD38+ cTfh response containing tetramer and AIM influenza-specific clonotypes was recalled by successive annual vaccinations. Day 7 ICOS+CD38+ clones were most often found later in ICOS-CD38- cTfh, suggesting that subset may serve as a memory reservoir. ICOS+CD38+ cTfh clonality correlated with the frequency of that population, and its change correlated with the change in circulating plasmablast frequency. Undersampling of the much larger non-cTfh compartments could not be excluded when assessing influenza clone enrichment.

TCRB sequencing was used to follow sorted CD4 subsets from the blood of adults before and after they were given the seasonal inactivated influenza vaccine (Fluvarix). To be eligible, subjects had to live in the community and must not have received influenza vaccine in the previous 6 months. Subjects were excluded for influenza vaccine contraindications, substance abuse, HIV/AIDS, active malignancy, immunomodulatory medication, or active illness such as respiratory infection. Per time point, between roughly 35 and 110 mL of blood was sampled. PBMC were isolated using Ficoll-Paque PLUS or SepMate separation. As a comparison non-Tfh subset, CXCR5- memory CD4 T cells were sorted. Before DNA was extracted, the cell subsets were sorted from PBMC using a BD FACS Aria. The germline V gene (reference sequence) sets CDR1 to LNHDA and CDR2 to SQIVND. Its CDR3 holds 13 amino acids, cysteine through phenylalanine. Kept here is only the CDR3 DNA, which spans 39 bases and is read in frame from base 1. V is pared back by 5 bases and J by 2 bases, with 7 bases lying between the germline termini.

Concerning this clone: The specificity of this receptor is unknown. Base qualities are missing; no much larger clone stands one base away.

The library was built by means of the immunoSEQ multiplex PCR assay. Adaptive Biotechnologies carried out TCRB amplification, library preparation, sequencing and preliminary bioinformatics at Survey level resolution. On the authors' methods: In R, clonality was calculated as 1 minus the normalized Shannon entropy, and the Gini index was computed using the R package ineq. Overlap score was defined as the summed counts of shared sequences divided by the total counts of all sequences in both compared samples. Significance of shared clonotypes was assessed by Fisher's exact test, with a theoretical repertoire of 10^7 TCRB sequences assumed. As stored in TCRdb, this immuneACCESS dataset retains in-frame rearrangements with V and J assigned. A fraction of the clones does not appear; measured against another copy, unresolved V genes explain less than half of the discrepancy, and the remainder lacks a known reason. V, J and clone size reflect that table, while D and trimming were determined from the DNA. The table for this sample lists about 10,000 clones; less than 80% of them were counted only once. About 0.95% of the sample is held by the ten biggest clonotypes.

The chain is made from TRBV19 and TRBJ1-5; a confident D gene designation cannot be given. The TCR comes from an adult who received the influenza vaccine. The sequences come from CXCR5- memory CD4+ T cells sorted from blood, collected 6 weeks after influenza vaccination. The label giving this sample's cell subset or site can be read as: CXCR5- memory CD4 T cells. The CDR3 amino acid sequence is: CASSSQGNQPQHF. The DNA reads TGTGCCAGTAGTTCCCAGGGCAATCAGCCCCAGCATTTT. With the portions outside the CDR3 filled from the reference TRBV19 and TRBJ1-5 genes, the complete variable region becomes DGGITQSPKYLFRKEGQNVTLSCEQNLNHDAMYWYRQDPGQGLRLIYYSQIVNDFQKGDIAEGYSVSREKKESFPLTVTSAQKNPTAFYLCASSSQGNQPQHFGDGTRLSIL.